The 27 T cell receptor beta chains below come from one sample, sequenced in a study of blood T cell repertoires in COVID-19. Method: immunoSEQ multiplex PCR; TCRdb's copy keeps in-frame clones and lacks some. The data show fewer than 350,000 clones, about 91% seen once. Sequencing was done on a sample of peripheral blood. These receptors all stem from a woman in her 30s with COVID-19, enrolled during active disease.

This clone has more than one count but fewer than ten. The genes are TRBV7-9 and TRBJ1-1; D is perhaps TRBD1 (6 bases). V lost 6 bases and J 5 bases, leaving 13 bases between the germline ends. Germline values: CDR1 SEHNR, CDR2 FQNEAQ (reference sequence). CDR3 length equals 13 residues. The DNA for the CDR3 is TGTGCCAGCAGTCCCCCCCAGGGGACTGAAGCTTTCTTT. This codes for CASSPPQGTEAFF. Variable domain in full (rest from reference TRBV7-9 and TRBJ1-1): DTGVSQNPRHKITKRGQNVTFRCDPISEHNRLYWYRQTLGQGPEFLTYFQNEAQLEKSRLLSDRFSAERPKGSFSTLEIQRTEQGDSAMYLCASSPPQGTEAFFGQGTRLTVV.

The rearrangement uses TRBV5-1 and TRBJ1-2; TRBD1 might be the D (5 bases). The V gene lost 0 bases and the J gene lost 5 bases, with 11 bases spanning the gap. Germline V gene sequence: CDR1 SGHRS, CDR2 YFSETQ. This CDR3 has 14 amino acids. This CDR3 reads CASSLGRAGYGYTF. Here the CDR3 DNA reads TGCGCCAGCAGCTTGGGGAGGGCAGGGTATGGCTACACCTTC.

The rearrangement joins TRBV18 to TRBJ2-5; a weak D match, TRBD2 (5 bases). CDR3 length: 14 residues. V shed 2 bases and J shed 5 bases, with 12 bases lying between them. CDR1 and CDR2 from the germline V gene are KGHSH and LQKENI. CDR3 coding DNA: TGTGCCAGCTCACCAACGGGCCGAGGGGAGACCCAGTACTTC. This gives the protein CASSPTGRGETQYF.

This clone was counted once. The CDR3 region has the DNA TGCGCCAGCAGCCAAGGACAGGGGGACACCGGGGAGCTGTTTTTT. Its protein is CASSQGQGDTGELFF. The chain carries TRBV4-1 and TRBJ2-2; 9 positions agree with TRBD1. After removal of 1 base from V and 3 bases from J, the junction contained 0 bases not matched to a gene. There are 15 residues in the CDR3. Germline loops: CDR1 MGHRA, CDR2 YSYEKL.

The gene calls are TRBV5-1 and TRBJ1-2; perhaps TRBD1 as D (6 bases). The germline gives CDR1 SGHRS, CDR2 YFSETQ. The CDR3 totals 15 residues. V dropped 1 base and J dropped 0 bases, with 10 bases sitting between them. The CDR3, as DNA: TGCGCCAGCAGCTTGTTACAGGGTTCTAACTATGGCTACACCTTC. Amino acids: CASSLLQGSNYGYTF.

The V call is TRBV2, the J call TRBJ2-3, with TRBD2 matching 9 bases. In germline, CDR1 is SNHLY, CDR2 FYNNEI. Trimming took 7 bases from V and 3 from J; bases not matched to a gene: 5. This CDR3 spans 14 amino acids. CDR3 sequence reads: CASTRREGTDTQYF. The DNA for the CDR3 is TGTGCCAGCACCCGGCGGGAGGGTACAGATACGCAGTATTTT.

The V gene is TRBV7-9, the J gene TRBJ2-7, with 7 bases identical to TRBD1. The CDR3 length is 14 residues. Germline V gene data show CDR1 as SEHNR and CDR2 as FQNEAQ (reference sequence). J lost 3 bases, V lost 5 bases, and 7 bases had no gene match. The CDR3 region is CASSTTQGVYEQYF. The CDR3 nucleotides read TGTGCCAGCAGCACTACGCAGGGGGTCTACGAGCAGTACTTC.

V is TRBV11-2 and J is TRBJ2-3, with TRBD2 as a possible D gene (7 bases). V was pared by 0 bases and J by 5 bases, with 15 bases between. This CDR3 has 16 residues. Germline V lookup: CDR1 SGHAT, CDR2 FQNNGV. CDR3 loop: CASSLDLGGGQDTQYF. CDR3 sequence (DNA): TGTGCCAGCAGCTTAGATCTGGGGGGGGGCCAAGATACGCAGTATTTT.

The chain has TRBV11-3 and TRBJ2-3, with TRBD2 as a possible D gene (5 bases). CDR3 length equals 13 residues. The V end was cut by 4 bases, the J end by 6 bases, with 11 bases between. Per germline, CDR1 SGHNT and CDR2 YENEEA. CDR3 loop: CASSSGRRDTQYF. CDR3 in DNA: TGTGCCAGCAGCTCGGGGAGAAGGGATACGCAGTATTTT. The complete variable domain, with remaining parts taken from reference TRBV11-3 and TRBJ2-3, reads EAGVVQSPRYKIIEKKQPVAFWCNPISGHNTLYWYLQNLGQGPELLIRYENEEAVDDSQLPKDRFSAERLKGVDSTLKIQPAELGDSAVYLCASSSGRRDTQYFGPGTRLTVL.

The V call is TRBV19, the J call TRBJ2-3; 7 nucleotides match TRBD1. The CDR3 covers 15 residues. After removal of 5 bases from V and 0 bases from J, the junction contained 5 bases not matched to a gene. Germline V gene lookup returns CDR1 LNHDA and CDR2 SQIVND (reference sequence). Here the CDR3 DNA reads TGTGCCAGTAGTTACAGGGGCTCTAGCACAGATACGCAGTATTTT. It encodes CASSYRGSSTDTQYF.

This sequence joins TRBV3-1 (or the pseudogene TRBV3-2) and TRBJ2-1; 11 bases fit TRBD2. Germline loops: CDR1 LGHDT, CDR2 YNNKEL (reference sequence). V lost 3 bases, J lost 13 bases, and 11 bases stayed unmatched. The CDR3 runs to 15 residues. The CDR3 spells CASSQQASGGLPQFF. The DNA of the CDR3 is TGTGCCAGCAGCCAGCAGGCTAGCGGGGGGTTACCCCAGTTCTTC.

This clone was seen more than once but under ten times. This chain links TRBV6-5 with TRBJ2-1, with 13 nucleotides matching TRBD2. The CDR3 contains 15 residues. Trimming removed 6 bases from V and 5 bases from J; junction bases left unmatched: 4. Germline loops: CDR1 MNHEY, CDR2 SVGAGI. The CDR3 DNA is TGTGCCAGCAGCGGGACTAGCGGGACCCACAATGAGCAGTTCTTC. This codes for CASSGTSGTHNEQFF.

Details on this clone: Other nucleotide sequences in the sample specify the same CDR3. The V call is TRBV7-6, the J call TRBJ1-3; D is undetermined. From germline, CDR1 is SGHVS and CDR2 FNYEAQ. The CDR3 covers 15 residues. The ends were cut back, 1 base at V and 3 bases at J, with 10 bases in the middle. CDR3 region: CASSLGYGSGNTIYF. Here the CDR3 DNA reads TGTGCCAGCAGCTTAGGGTATGGTAGTGGAAACACCATATATTTT.

The chain uses TRBV28 and TRBJ1-2; D remains unclear. The ends were cut back, 3 bases at V and 1 base at J, with 12 bases in the middle. CDR1 is MDHEN, CDR2 SYDVKM, per germline. The CDR3 has 15 residues. The CDR3 nucleotides read TGTGCCAGCAGTTTGGCCACCTCTGGTAACTATGGCTACACCTTC. Translating gives CASSLATSGNYGYTF.

The rearrangement links TRBV7-3 to TRBJ2-2, with 10 bases identical to TRBD2. From germline, CDR1 is SGHTA and CDR2 FQGTGA. The V and J ends lost 3 bases and 4 bases, in that order; junction bases with no gene match: 5. This CDR3 comprises 16 residues. The CDR3 DNA is TGTGCCAGCAGCTTTCTAGCGGGGGACACCACCGGGGAGCTGTTTTTT. This codes for CASSFLAGDTTGELFF.

J is TRBJ1-5 and V is TRBV2, with D unclear. This CDR3 comprises 14 residues. V was clipped by 6 bases and J by 0 bases, with 9 bases between them. Germline V gene data show CDR1 as SNHLY and CDR2 as FYNNEI. CDR3: CASSATFSNQPQHF. The CDR3 DNA sequence: TGTGCCAGCAGCGCGACATTTAGCAATCAGCCCCAGCATTTT.

The chain joins TRBV5-4 to TRBJ2-5; 9 bases line up with TRBD1. V dropped 4 bases and J dropped 3; count of bases not matched to a gene: 4. This CDR3 region has 14 residues. The germline CDR1 and CDR2 sequences are SGHNT and YYREEE (reference sequence). As DNA, the CDR3 is TGTGCCAGCAGCCCGCGGACAGGGGAAGAGACCCAGTACTTC. Translated, it gives CASSPRTGEETQYF.

The chain couples TRBV19 to TRBJ1-5, with D possibly TRBD1 on 5 matching bases. V dropped 9 bases and J dropped 0 bases, with 15 bases sitting between them. Looked up from germline, CDR1 is LNHDA and CDR2 is SQIVND (reference sequence). The CDR3 is 15 amino acids. The CDR3 region is CASLRGGNSNQPQHF. CDR3 DNA sequence: TGTGCCAGCTTAAGGGGTGGCAATAGCAATCAGCCCCAGCATTTT.

The V and J genes are TRBV11-2 and TRBJ1-1; 7 nucleotides align to TRBD1. V lost 3 bases and J lost 2; bases outside the gene matches: 15. CDR1 is SGHAT, CDR2 FQNNGV, per germline. This CDR3 has 18 residues. In DNA form, the CDR3 reads TGTGCCAGCAGCTTCCGTTATCGTACAGGGGAAGTCAACACTGAAGCTTTCTTT. This gives the protein CASSFRYRTGEVNTEAFF.

The chain carries TRBV6-1 and TRBJ2-5, with 8 bases matching TRBD2. The CDR3 consists of 14 residues. Germline-derived CDR1 and CDR2 are MNHNS and SASEGT. The V gene end was trimmed by 3 bases and the J gene end by 4 bases; junction bases not matched to a gene: 4. The CDR3 bases are TGTGCCAGCAGTGAGGGACTAGGCGTAGAGACCCAGTACTTC. It is translated as CASSEGLGVETQYF.

The gene calls are TRBV18 and TRBJ2-7; 10 bases are a match to TRBD1. The CDR3 covers 15 residues. Germline assignment: CDR1 KGHSH and CDR2 LQKENI. With 3 bases clipped from V and 5 bases from J, the junction kept 7 bases outside the gene matches. The CDR3 DNA reads as TGTGCCAGCTCACCTAACCGGGACAGGGGACACGAGCAGTACTTC. Translation gives CASSPNRDRGHEQYF.

The chain combines TRBV6-5 with TRBJ1-1; TRBD1 might be the D (5 bases). Germline V CDR1 and CDR2: MNHEY, SVGAGI. The CDR3 contains 14 residues. V was cut by 0 bases and J by 5 bases, with 10 bases left in between. CDR3 in DNA: TGTGCCAGCAGTTACTCGACAGTAGGTACTGAAGCTTTCTTT. It translates to CASSYSTVGTEAFF.

The gene calls are TRBV12-3 or TRBV12-4 and TRBJ1-5, with D possibly being TRBD1 (5 bases). Trimming removed 6 bases at V and 4 bases at J, with 10 bases between. The CDR3 consists of 13 residues. This CDR3 is CASSEQVNQPQHF. DNA of the CDR3: TGTGCCAGCAGCGAACAGGTTAATCAGCCCCAGCATTTT.

The chain links TRBV19 to TRBJ2-1; possibly TRBD1 for D (5 bases). This CDR3 comprises 13 residues. V lost 4 bases to trimming and J lost 7 bases, with 11 bases between them. Germline V gives CDR1 LNHDA, CDR2 SQIVND (reference sequence). CDR3 in amino acids: CASSRTSENEQFF. The CDR3 region has the DNA TGTGCCAGTAGTAGGACAAGCGAAAATGAGCAGTTCTTC.

The chain links TRBV7-2 to TRBJ2-1; D is possibly TRBD2 (6 bases). Looked up from germline, CDR1 is SGHTA and CDR2 is FQGNSA. With 5 bases removed from V and 7 bases from J, the gap between germline ends came to 18 bases. CDR3 length equals 15 residues. Written as DNA, the CDR3 is TGTGCCAGCAGCCTTACTTTCTCTAGCGAGAATGAGCAGTTCTTC. This translates into CASSLTFSSENEQFF.

This chain uses TRBV7-2 with TRBJ2-3; 7 bases are shared with TRBD2. Per the germline V gene, CDR1 is SGHTA and CDR2 is FQGNSA. This CDR3 has 15 residues. Unmatched junction bases numbered 10, after V lost 5 bases and J lost 5 bases. The CDR3 sequence is CASSKAGTREDTQYF. In DNA, the CDR3 is TGTGCCAGCAGCAAAGCGGGGACGCGGGAAGATACGCAGTATTTT.

The chain uses TRBV28 and TRBJ1-4, with a weak D call TRBD1 (5 bases). The CDR3 is 12 residues long. V was clipped by 2 bases and J by 8 bases, with 6 bases between them. The germline gives CDR1 MDHEN, CDR2 SYDVKM. CDR3 bases: TGTGCCAGCAGTTTAACAGGCGAAAAACTGTTTTTT. This translates into CASSLTGEKLFF.